The clone carrying this T cell receptor beta chain has only one observation. The antigen is not known. This record belongs to a study of T-cell memory formation after mild COVID-19. General study findings and limits: The study detected some responding clones in pre-infection memory, suggesting cross-reactive memory joined. Contracting clones, day 15 to 85, had balanced CD4/CD8, and later expanders favored CD4+.

The CDR3 spans 15 residues. Germline CDR1 is LGHNA and CDR2 is YSLEER. V lost 4 bases, J lost 6 bases, and 15 bases lay in between. 5'RACE, which relied on constant-segment primers, yielded TCR alpha and TCR beta cDNA libraries carrying sample barcodes and UMIs. Each CDR3 protein is one row after TCRdb ran MiXCR on the 5' RACE reads. The repertoire holds approximately 60,000 distinct CDR3 sequences, roughly 9.9% seen once, with around 1.1% in the top ten. The chain has TRBV4-3 and TRBJ2-2; D ambiguous. The sequenced sample consisted of PBMCs or a T cell subset sorted from them (not recorded which). This clonotype was sampled from a man aged 18 to 29 who had mild COVID-19 (a few samples of this study predate the infection). Cell type and time point are not known. CDR3 DNA: TGCGCCAGCAGCCCACGACCAGTACAGTCCGGGGAGCTGTTTTTT. Translating gives CASSPRPVQSGELFF.